This T cell receptor (beta chain) was sequenced in a study of blood T cells in healthy people across ages (dated by TCRdb to 2014 to 2015). For context, the study as a whole: In model experiments, template switching captured about one uniquely barcoded TCR beta cDNA molecule for every two T cells. Using deep sequencing normalized with unique cDNA molecular identifiers, the study measured how TCR beta repertoire diversity changes with age. To avoid experimental bias, donors of different ages were randomly spread across the sequencing lanes. The donors were split into four age groups: young (average 16 years), middle-aged (39), aged (over 55) and long-lived (82). The study analyzed two additional independent replicas of 1 million unique cDNA reads from the same blood draw for two donors, one aged 18 to 29 and one aged 80 or older. On the study overall, not on this receptor specifically: Conclusive comparison of naive and antigen-experienced compartments was prevented by the profiling of bulk unsorted PBMCs. The percentage of naive T cells measured by flow cytometry correlated strongly with observed TCR beta diversity. Donor CMV infection status was unknown, potentially confounding age-related changes in expanded clonotypes. As age increased, observed TCR beta diversity per million T cells dropped in a roughly linear way, and a significant reduction was already evident by age approximately 40. Estimates of total diversity based on one million sequenced T cells were considered lower bounds and underestimates. Compared with the aged group, more naive CD4+ T cells, fewer expanded clones and increased TCR diversity were shown by the long-lived group, suggesting age selection.

Note on this clonotype: Its antigen target is currently unknown. No base quality values were provided; no much bigger clone lies one nucleotide off.

The method was 5' RACE. The sample was run on an Illumina HiSeq 2500. A second PCR of roughly 7 to 11 cycles was performed with a sample-barcoded 5' primer and a J-beta primer mix. A template-switch 5' adaptor carrying 12 random nucleotides introduced a unique molecular identifier onto each TCR beta cDNA molecule. At least 2.5 million CDR3-containing paired-end reads were obtained from each sample. First-strand cDNA was synthesized from all RNA with the Mint cDNA synthesis kit, primed by a TRBC-specific oligonucleotide. All cDNA was treated with uracil-DNA glycosylase and then went through a first 18-cycle PCR with the universal primers M1SS and BC2_uni_R. Per the authors' processing: For normalization, 1 million high-quality reads were randomly selected from each sample, with every read carrying a distinct molecular identifier. Instead of being binned into consensus sequences, reads that shared molecular identifiers were thrown out. MiTCR, with a Q25 quality threshold and the strictest error-elimination algorithm, was used for CDR3 identification, clonotype clustering and error correction. A nonparametric unseen species model with Euler transformation was used to estimate a lower bound on total TCR beta diversity. Using fastp at Q25 and MiXCR, TCRdb reprocessed the public reads and kept productive beta chains. Each CDR3 protein gets just one entry, which takes the most common genes and DNA from the rows behind it. The V and J calls were not made by the authors but by TCRdb's processing. Within this sample are under 2,000,000 distinct CDR3 sequences, with roughly 52% of them counted one time only. The top ten clones comprise less than 2.5% of the sample.

The donors were 40 or so Caucasian individuals from Russia, aged roughly 6 to 100 years, who were systemically healthy. Around 9.8 milliliters of peripheral blood were collected from each donor into EDTA-treated Vacutainer tubes. Ficoll-Paque density-gradient centrifugation was used to isolate PBMCs, with at least 7 million per sample. Trizol reagent was used to extract total RNA from the PBMCs, yielding at least 6 micrograms per sample. The percentages of naive CD45RAhigh/CD27high T cells were determined by flow cytometry on a PBMC aliquot from every donor. The germline V gene gives CDR1 as SGHTA and CDR2 as FQGNSA. Cut back by 7 bases and 6 bases, the V and J ends lie 15 bases apart. There are 13 amino acids in the CDR3, from cysteine to phenylalanine inclusive. Only CDR3 DNA remains: 39 bases, in frame from the first base.

The sample comprised blood. Recombination joined TRBV7-2 with TRBJ1-1; no D gene call is confident. The TCR comes from a woman aged 40 to 50 in good health. The CDR3 is CASIHYRASEAFF. The base sequence is TGTGCCAGCATTCACTATCGGGCATCTGAAGCTTTCTTT. The variable domain in full, with residues beyond the CDR3 obtained from the reference TRBV7-2 and TRBJ1-1 genes, is GAGVSQSPSNKVTEKGKDVELRCDPISGHTALYWYRQSLGQGLEFLIYFQGNSAPDKSGLPSDRFSAERTGGSVSTLTIQRTQQEDSAVYLCASIHYRASEAFFGQGTRLTVV.